The entry below describes one T cell receptor (beta chain). Assay used: immunoSEQ multiplex PCR; TCRdb lists only in-frame clones, some missing. The sample has about 69,000 clones, about three quarters seen once. The sample originates from a study of OX40 agonist ivuxolimab in advanced cancers. Study-wide context: Hepatocellular carcinoma, melanoma, renal cell or head and neck cancer was diagnosed in the dose-escalation patients. A history of anti-PD-1, anti-PD-L1 or anti-CTLA-4 therapy was acceptable, and 30% to 45% had some.

The sample was CD4+ or CD8+ T cells sorted from blood, taken in a trial of the OX40 agonist ivuxolimab. The receptor was derived from an adult with an advanced solid tumor such as melanoma, head and neck, liver or kidney cancer.

CDR3 sequence: CASSYTEREQYF. In DNA, the CDR3 is TGTGCCAGCAGTTACACGGAGAGAGAGCAGTACTTC. This rearrangement joins TRBV6-6 to TRBJ2-7; D is ambiguous. This CDR3 comprises 12 residues. Between the trimmed V and J ends, which lost 2 bases and 7 bases, there was a span of 9 bases. Germline-derived CDR1 and CDR2 are MNHNY and SVGAGI (reference sequence).